This TCR beta chain comes out of a study of blood T cells in healthy people across ages. Combining a sample-barcoded 5' primer with a J-beta primer mix, a second PCR ran for 7 to 11 cycles. In TCRdb, the 5' RACE reads were re-called with MiXCR into one record per CDR3 protein. The sample includes about 640,000 distinct CDR3 sequences, 45% to 65% of them seen just once. V was pared by 7 bases and J by 6 bases, with 11 bases between. Germline CDR1 is ENHRY and CDR2 is SYGVKD. This CDR3 is built from 12 residues. This clonotype has only a few counts. The receptor was derived from a man aged 55-75 years in good health. This chain uses TRBV10-3 with TRBJ2-3; TRBD2 might be the D (5 bases). Sequencing was carried out using blood. The DNA of the CDR3 is TGTGCCATCAAGGGAGATAAGGATACGCAGTATTTT. This encodes CAIKGDKDTQYF.